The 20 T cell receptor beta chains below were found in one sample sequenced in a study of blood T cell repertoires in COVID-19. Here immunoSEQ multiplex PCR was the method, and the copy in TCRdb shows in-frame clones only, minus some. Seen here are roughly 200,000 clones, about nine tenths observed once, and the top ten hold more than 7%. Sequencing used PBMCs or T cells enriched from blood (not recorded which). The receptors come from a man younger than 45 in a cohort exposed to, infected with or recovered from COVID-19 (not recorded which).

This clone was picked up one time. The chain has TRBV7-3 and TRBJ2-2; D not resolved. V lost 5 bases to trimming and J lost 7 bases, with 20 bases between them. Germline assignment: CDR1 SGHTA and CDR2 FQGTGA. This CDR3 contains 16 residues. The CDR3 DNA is TGTGCCAGCAGCCCGACTCCGACTCAATGGGTCGGGGAGCTGTTTTTT. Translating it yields CASSPTPTQWVGELFF.

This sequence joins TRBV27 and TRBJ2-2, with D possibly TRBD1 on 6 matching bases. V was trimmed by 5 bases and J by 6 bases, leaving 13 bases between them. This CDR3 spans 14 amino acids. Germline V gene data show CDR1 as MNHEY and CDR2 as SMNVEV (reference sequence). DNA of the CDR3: TGTGCCAGCAGTCAAGAGTCAGGGGCCGGGGAGCTGTTTTTT. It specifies CASSQESGAGELFF.

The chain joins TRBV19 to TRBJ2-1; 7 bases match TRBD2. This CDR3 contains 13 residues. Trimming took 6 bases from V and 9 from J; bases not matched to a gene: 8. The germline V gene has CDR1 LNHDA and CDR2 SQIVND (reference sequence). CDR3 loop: CASRGGSTREQFF. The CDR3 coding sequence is TGTGCCAGTAGAGGCGGGAGCACGCGTGAGCAGTTCTTC.

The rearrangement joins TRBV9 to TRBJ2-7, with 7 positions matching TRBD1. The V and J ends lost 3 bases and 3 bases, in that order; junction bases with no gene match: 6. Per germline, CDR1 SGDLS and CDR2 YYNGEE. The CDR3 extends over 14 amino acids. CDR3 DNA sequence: TGTGCCAGCAGCGAGGGGGACAGAAACTACGAGCAGTACTTC. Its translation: CASSEGDRNYEQYF. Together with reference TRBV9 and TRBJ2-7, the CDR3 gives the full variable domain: DSGVTQTPKHLITATGQRVTLRCSPRSGDLSVYWYQQSLDQGLQFLIQYYNGEERAKGNILERFSAQQFPDLHSELNLSSLELGDSALYFCASSEGDRNYEQYFGPGTRLTVT.

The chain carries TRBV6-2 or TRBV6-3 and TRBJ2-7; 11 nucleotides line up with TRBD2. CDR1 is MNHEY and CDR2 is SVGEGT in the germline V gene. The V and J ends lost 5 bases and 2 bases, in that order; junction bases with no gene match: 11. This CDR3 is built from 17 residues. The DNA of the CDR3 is TGTGCCAGCAGTACCAGACTAGCGGGGATACAACCCTACGAGCAGTACTTC. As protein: CASSTRLAGIQPYEQYF.

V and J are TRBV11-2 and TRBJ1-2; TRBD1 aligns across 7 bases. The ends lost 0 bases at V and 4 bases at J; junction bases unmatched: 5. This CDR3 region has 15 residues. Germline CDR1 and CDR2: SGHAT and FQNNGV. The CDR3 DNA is TGTGCCAGCAGCTTAGAACGAGGGGGCCCCTATGGCTACACCTTC. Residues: CASSLERGGPYGYTF.

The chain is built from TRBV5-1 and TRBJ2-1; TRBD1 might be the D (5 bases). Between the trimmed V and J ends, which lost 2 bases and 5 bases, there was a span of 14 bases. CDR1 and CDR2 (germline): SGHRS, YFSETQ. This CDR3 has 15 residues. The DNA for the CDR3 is TGCGCCAGCAGCTTACAGGAATATTCGGACAATGAGCAGTTCTTC. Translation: CASSLQEYSDNEQFF.

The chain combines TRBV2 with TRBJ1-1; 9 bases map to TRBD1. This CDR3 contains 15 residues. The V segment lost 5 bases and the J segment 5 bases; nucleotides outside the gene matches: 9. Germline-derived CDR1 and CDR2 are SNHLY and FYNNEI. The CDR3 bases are TGTGCCAGCAGTATTACCGGACAGGGGAATACTGAAGCTTTCTTT. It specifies CASSITGQGNTEAFF.

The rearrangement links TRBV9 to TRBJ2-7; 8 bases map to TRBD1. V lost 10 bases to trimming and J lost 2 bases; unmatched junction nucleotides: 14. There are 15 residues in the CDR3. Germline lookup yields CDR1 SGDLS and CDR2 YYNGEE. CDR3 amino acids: CALPSSDRGPYEQYF. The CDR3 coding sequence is TGTGCCCTCCCCTCAAGTGACAGGGGACCCTACGAGCAGTACTTC.

The CDR3 region is CASSSLLAGGTYEQYF. Here the CDR3 DNA reads TGTGCCAGCAGTTCTTTACTAGCGGGAGGCACCTACGAGCAGTACTTC. The chain combines TRBV27 with TRBJ2-7; 12 nucleotides agree with TRBD2. After removal of 4 bases from V and 2 bases from J, the junction contained 6 bases not matched to a gene. CDR1 and CDR2 (germline): MNHEY, SMNVEV (reference sequence). CDR3 length: 16 residues.

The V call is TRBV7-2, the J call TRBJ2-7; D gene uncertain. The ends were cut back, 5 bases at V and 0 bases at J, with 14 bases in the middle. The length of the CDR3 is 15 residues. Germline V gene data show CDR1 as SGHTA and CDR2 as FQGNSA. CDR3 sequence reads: CASSLTVYDSYEQYF. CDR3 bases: TGTGCCAGCAGCCTCACTGTCTACGACTCCTACGAGCAGTACTTC.

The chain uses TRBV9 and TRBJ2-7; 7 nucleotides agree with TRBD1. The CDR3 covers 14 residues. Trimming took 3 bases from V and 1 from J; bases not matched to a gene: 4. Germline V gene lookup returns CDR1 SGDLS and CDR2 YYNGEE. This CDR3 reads CASSDRDSSYEQYF. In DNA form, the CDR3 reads TGTGCCAGCAGCGACCGGGACAGTTCCTACGAGCAGTACTTC.

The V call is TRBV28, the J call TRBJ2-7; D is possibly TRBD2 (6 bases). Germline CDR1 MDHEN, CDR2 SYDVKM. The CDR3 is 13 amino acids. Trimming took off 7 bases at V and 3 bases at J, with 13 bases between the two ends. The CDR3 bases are TGTGCCAGCAAACCGGGACTGTACTACGAGCAGTACTTC. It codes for CASKPGLYYEQYF.

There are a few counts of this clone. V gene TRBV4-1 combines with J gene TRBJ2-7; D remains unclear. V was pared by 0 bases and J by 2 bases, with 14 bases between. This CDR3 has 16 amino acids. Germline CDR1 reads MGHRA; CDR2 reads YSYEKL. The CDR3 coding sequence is TGCGCCAGCAGCCAAGATCCTACCCCTAAAGCCTACGAGCAGTACTTC. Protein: CASSQDPTPKAYEQYF.

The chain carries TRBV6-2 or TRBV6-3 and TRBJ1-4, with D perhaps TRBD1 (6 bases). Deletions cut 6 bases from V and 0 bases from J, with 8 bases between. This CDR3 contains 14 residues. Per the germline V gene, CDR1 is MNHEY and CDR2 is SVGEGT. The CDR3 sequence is CASSRTATNEKLFF. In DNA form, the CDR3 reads TGTGCCAGCAGCCGGACAGCAACTAATGAAAAACTGTTTTTT.

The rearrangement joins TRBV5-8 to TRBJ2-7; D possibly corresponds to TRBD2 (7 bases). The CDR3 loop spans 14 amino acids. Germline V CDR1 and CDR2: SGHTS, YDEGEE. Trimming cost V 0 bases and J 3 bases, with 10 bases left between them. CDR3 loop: CASSLGGGHYEQYF. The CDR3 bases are TGTGCCAGCAGCTTGGGGGGGGGCCACTACGAGCAGTACTTC. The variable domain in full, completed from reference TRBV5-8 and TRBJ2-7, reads EAGVTQSPTHLIKTRGQQATLRCSPISGHTSVYWYQQALGLGLQFLLWYDEGEERNRGNFPPRFSGRQFPNYSSELNVNALELEDSALYLCASSLGGGHYEQYFGPGTRLTVT.

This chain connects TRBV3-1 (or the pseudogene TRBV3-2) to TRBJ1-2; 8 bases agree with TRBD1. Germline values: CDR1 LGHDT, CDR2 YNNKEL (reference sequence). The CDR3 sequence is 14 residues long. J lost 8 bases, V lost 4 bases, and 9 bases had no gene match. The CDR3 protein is CASSPSTGARGYTF. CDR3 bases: TGTGCCAGCAGCCCATCGACAGGGGCGCGGGGCTACACCTTC.

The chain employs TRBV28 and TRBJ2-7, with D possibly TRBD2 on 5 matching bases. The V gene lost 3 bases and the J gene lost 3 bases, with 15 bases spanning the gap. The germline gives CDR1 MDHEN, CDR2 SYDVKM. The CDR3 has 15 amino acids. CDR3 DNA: TGTGCCAGCAGTTTGAGAGGGTCGGCTCTCTACGAGCAGTACTTC. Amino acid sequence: CASSLRGSALYEQYF.

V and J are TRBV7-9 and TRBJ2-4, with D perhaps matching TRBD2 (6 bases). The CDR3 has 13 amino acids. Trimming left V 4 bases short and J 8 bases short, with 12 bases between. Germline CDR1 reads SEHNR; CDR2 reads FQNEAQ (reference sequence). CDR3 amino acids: CASSSHGEDIQYF. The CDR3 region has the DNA TGTGCCAGCAGCTCACACGGGGAGGACATTCAGTACTTC.

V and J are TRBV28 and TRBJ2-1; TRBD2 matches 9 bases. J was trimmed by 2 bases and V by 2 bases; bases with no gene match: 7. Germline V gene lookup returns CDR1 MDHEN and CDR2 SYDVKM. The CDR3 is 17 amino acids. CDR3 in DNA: TGTGCCAGCAGTTTAATCCTAGCGGGGTTACCCTACAATGAGCAGTTCTTC. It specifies CASSLILAGLPYNEQFF.